This is a list of T cell receptor beta chains from one sample in a study of CD8 T cells in Susac syndrome. MiXCR was run by TCRdb on the immunoSEQ multiplex PCR reads, yielding one entry per CDR3 protein. The repertoire consists of about 440,000 distinct CDR3 sequences, with more than 80% occurring once and the leading ten covering 0.12%. Sequencing was done on a sample of CD8+ T cells from PBMCs. These receptors originate from a human donor with multiple sclerosis. CDR3s include the opening cysteine and the closing phenylalanine or tryptophan. D genes are given only for firm matches. A clone size is listed for some rows: how often the clone was seen (once, few, many), or a class if it is expanded.

TGTGCCAGCAGTCCCCAGGGTATCTACGAGCAGTACTTC	CASSPQGIYEQYF	TRBV6-5	few	-	TRBJ2-7
TGCAGCGTTGTGGGTCCGAACACTGAAGCTTTCTTT	CSVVGPNTEAFF	TRBV29-1	-	-	TRBJ1-1
TGTGCCAGCAGCTTGTTGGGGGAGCGCTACAATGAGCAGTTCTTC	CASSLLGERYNEQFF	TRBV11-2	-	-	TRBJ2-1
TGTGCCAGCAGTTTATCGGAGGTTGGGAACACTGAAGCTTTCTTT	CASSLSEVGNTEAFF	TRBV12-3/TRBV12-4	once	-	TRBJ1-1
TGTGCCAGTTCGCGACTAGCAGACACCGGGGAGCTGTTTTTT	CASSRLADTGELFF	TRBV6-1	-	TRBD2	TRBJ2-2
TGCAGCGTTAAAGGGGACAGAAAGCCGGAAAAACTGTTTTTT	CSVKGDRKPEKLFF	TRBV29-1	-	TRBD1	TRBJ1-4
TGCGCCAGCAGTGAAACCGGGACGGCGGGAGGCTACACCTTC	CASSETGTAGGYTF	TRBV10-2	-	-	TRBJ1-2
TGTGCCAGCAGTTCTCCCGGGACACCAGCCCCCTACGAGCAGTACTTC	CASSSPGTPAPYEQYF	TRBV6-5	-	-	TRBJ2-7
TGTGCCAGCAGCTTAGTGGTGACAGAAGCAACTAATGAAAAACTGTTTTTT	CASSLVVTEATNEKLFF	TRBV7-8	-	-	TRBJ1-4
TGCGCCAGCGCGCCGGGACAGGGGAACACTGAAGCTTTCTTT	CASAPGQGNTEAFF	TRBV5-1	-	TRBD1	TRBJ1-1
TGTGCCAGCAGCCAAGAATTTCGGACAGGGGCAGCAGATACGCAGTATTTT	CASSQEFRTGAADTQYF	TRBV14	-	TRBD1	TRBJ2-3
TGTGCCAGCAGTGTCCGGGAGGGAGAGGTGCAGTACTTC	CASSVREGEVQYF	TRBV25-1	-	TRBD2	TRBJ2-7
TGTGCCAGCAGTTTATCAACCCATAACGAGCAGTACTTC	CASSLSTHNEQYF	TRBV27	-	-	TRBJ2-7
TGTGCCTGGAGTCCTAGCGGGAGGGCCCGGCTTGATGAGCAGTTCTTC	CAWSPSGRARLDEQFF	TRBV30	once	TRBD2	TRBJ2-1
TGTGCCAGCAGTTTAGATATTGGGGGGAGAATGCATGGCTACACCTTC	CASSLDIGGRMHGYTF	TRBV12-3/TRBV12-4	-	-	TRBJ1-2
TGTGCCAGCAGTTTAGGGACTAGCGGGAGAGGCAATGAGCAGTTCTTC	CASSLGTSGRGNEQFF	TRBV27	-	TRBD2	TRBJ2-1
TGTGCCAGCAGTAACTTAGCGGGAAACGAGACCCAGTACTTC	CASSNLAGNETQYF	TRBV27	once	TRBD2	TRBJ2-5
TGTGCCAGCACAGAGTCTGCGGGACAGGATAACACTGAAGCTTTCTTT	CASTESAGQDNTEAFF	TRBV9	-	TRBD1	TRBJ1-1
TGTGCCAGCAGCTCCGGGACAGAAGACAATGAGCAGTTCTTC	CASSSGTEDNEQFF	TRBV7-9	-	TRBD1	TRBJ2-1
TGTGCCAGCCTGGATACCCGCTCCTACGAGCAGTACTTC	CASLDTRSYEQYF	TRBV19	-	-	TRBJ2-7
TGTGCCAGCAGCTTAGAGGGACAGAAGCAGTTCTTC	CASSLEGQKQFF	TRBV13	-	TRBD1	TRBJ2-1
TGTGCCTGGAGTTCGAGCGGGGGGATCGAGCAGTACTTC	CAWSSSGGIEQYF	TRBV30	-	TRBD2	TRBJ2-7
TGCAGCGTTGAAGGCCCCCTCCCAATCGGCTTGGAAGATACGCAGTATTTT	CSVEGPLPIGLEDTQYF	TRBV29-1	-	-	TRBJ2-3
TGTGCCAGCAGCCTCCACGGGAACTATGGCTACACCTTC	CASSLHGNYGYTF	TRBV14	-	-	TRBJ1-2
TGTGCCAGCAGCACCAGGGGACGAGCTAACTATGGCTACACCTTC	CASSTRGRANYGYTF	TRBV5-4	-	-	TRBJ1-2
TGCAGTGCTCAGACGGGTACCAGCTACGAGCAGTACTTC	CSAQTGTSYEQYF	TRBV20-1	few	-	TRBJ2-7
TGTGCCAGCAGTTTGGTAGGGGGCTCTGAAAACACCATATATTTT	CASSLVGGSENTIYF	TRBV27	-	TRBD1	TRBJ1-3